Presented here are 21 T cell receptor beta chains from one specimen sequenced in a study of regulatory T cells in long-lasting Graves disease (dated by TCRdb to 2020 to 2023). Library prep was done by multiplex PCR. The instrument given in TCRdb is Illumina HiSeq 4000. TCR beta libraries were built with iRepertoire HTBI primers and Arm-PCR amplification of CDR3 regions. The public reads were reanalyzed by TCRdb: fastp trimming at Q25, MiXCR alignment, in-frame beta chains only. Under each unique CDR3 protein, matching rows form one entry showing the most common genes and DNA. The sample data list over 250,000 distinct CDR3 sequences, and around 23% of these were observed just once. The top ten clonotypes cover roughly 56% of the sample. Reading the label with the study, this specimen's time point is: persistent/refractory GD, antithyroid drugs over 5 years with positive TRAb. For both TCR sequencing and RNA sequencing, RNA was extracted from PBMCs in TRIzol.

The source material was peripheral blood mononuclear cells (PBMCs), sampled when the disease was refractory, from a patient treated with antithyroid drugs. The receptors originated from a female donor with Graves disease.

J is TRBJ1-1 and V is TRBV6-1, with D possibly being TRBD1 (6 bases). Trimming stripped 5 bases from V and 0 bases from J, with 13 bases between. The CDR3 runs 15 residues. The germline V gene has CDR1 MNHNS and CDR2 SASEGT. As DNA, the CDR3 is TGTGCCAGCAGTACTGGGGGCGAGATGAACACTGAAGCTTTCTTT. Protein product: CASSTGGEMNTEAFF.

CDR3 nucleotides: TGTGCCTGGAGGTGCGGGCCGGCCCGAAACTGGGGACTGTTTTTT. Translated, it gives CAWRCGPARNWGLFF. The chain couples TRBV30 to TRBJ1-4; D is ambiguous. This CDR3 is 15 amino acids long. The V gene's germline CDR1 is GTSNPN and CDR2 SVGIG (reference sequence). The V and J ends lost 3 bases and 13 bases respectively, with 24 bases between them.

CDR3 in DNA: TGTGCCACCAGCTCCCGGGGACAGGGAGTGTACGAGCAGTACTTC. Protein sequence: CATSSRGQGVYEQYF. The chain recombines TRBV15 with TRBJ2-7; 9 bases fit TRBD1. Germline V gene data show CDR1 as LNHNV and CDR2 as YYDKDF (reference sequence). CDR3 length: 15 amino acids. V lost 5 bases to trimming and J lost 4 bases; unmatched junction nucleotides: 9. Combining the CDR3 with reference TRBV15 and TRBJ2-7 gives the whole variable domain DAMVIQNPRYQVTQFGKPVTLSCSQTLNHNVMYWYQQKSSQAPKLLFHYYDKDFNNEADTPDNFQSRRPNTSFCFLDIRSPGLGDTAMYLCATSSRGQGVYEQYFGPGTRLTVT.

This clonotype was detected only a few times. The chain uses TRBV7-9 and TRBJ1-5, with TRBD1 matching over 7 bases. The CDR3 is made up of 14 amino acids. With V trimmed by 3 bases and J by 8 bases, 7 bases remained unmatched. Germline CDR1 is SEHNR and CDR2 is FQNEAQ (reference sequence). The CDR3 bases are TGTGCCAGCAGCTTTCAGGGGGGGTTAGAGCCCCAGCATTTT. Its protein is CASSFQGGLEPQHF.

This clonotype was picked up a small number of times. Germline and junction disagree at one end, which may indicate a read error. This chain joins TRBV27 and TRBJ2-2; no reliable D call. The CDR3 is 14 amino acids. Germline values: CDR1 MNHEY, CDR2 SMNVEV (reference sequence). The CDR3, as DNA: TGTACCAGTCTAGACCTGACGAACACCGGGGAGCTGTTTTTT. Its translation: CTSLDLTNTGELFF.

This clonotype was seen at least ten times. The gene calls are TRBV27 and TRBJ1-2, with a weak D call TRBD1 (6 bases). Trimming left V 8 bases short and J 7 bases short, with 20 bases between. CDR3 length: 14 residues. Germline V gives CDR1 MNHEY, CDR2 SMNVEV (reference sequence). The CDR3 loop reads CASGRTKGGRGYTF. The DNA of the CDR3 is TGTGCCAGCGGCCGGACGAAGGGGGGACGTGGCTACACCTTC.

This clonotype was picked up many times. The V and J genes are TRBV12-3 or TRBV12-4 and TRBJ2-5, with 7 nucleotides matching TRBD1. The CDR3 extends over 15 amino acids. Trimming removed 4 bases from V and 2 bases from J; junction bases left unmatched: 7. CDR3 sequence (DNA): TGTGCCAGCAGTTCCGGGACAGTGATTCAAGAGACCCAGTACTTC. It codes for CASSSGTVIQETQYF.

This clonotype was picked up many times. The V and J genes are TRBV28 and TRBJ1-6; TRBD1 matches 7 bases. The CDR3 contains 15 residues. The V and J ends lost 6 bases and 7 bases, in that order; junction bases with no gene match: 9. Per germline, CDR1 MDHEN and CDR2 SYDVKM. The CDR3 sequence is CASRRLDRQNSPLHF. The DNA for the CDR3 is TGTGCCAGCAGGCGACTGGACAGGCAAAATTCACCCCTCCACTTT.

This clonotype has a handful of counts. The V gene is TRBV28, the J gene TRBJ2-7, with 8 positions matching TRBD1. CDR3 length: 13 amino acids. In germline, CDR1 is MDHEN, CDR2 SYDVKM. The trim removed 2 bases at V and 7 bases at J, leaving 4 bases unmatched. CDR3 bases: TGTGCCAGCAGTTTAGGACAGGGATTAGAGCAGTACTTC. Translation gives CASSLGQGLEQYF. The full variable domain, its missing parts supplied by reference TRBV28 and TRBJ2-7, is DVKVTQSSRYLVKRTGEKVFLECVQDMDHENMFWYRQDPGLGLRLIYFSYDVKMKEKGDIPEGYSVSREKKERFSLILESASTNQTSMYLCASSLGQGLEQYFGPGTRLTVT.

This clonotype was seen at least ten times. CDR3: CASSWTSASGELFF. The CDR3 bases are TGTGCCAGCAGCTGGACTAGTGCTTCCGGGGAGCTGTTTTTT. V and J are TRBV12-3 or TRBV12-4 and TRBJ2-2, with TRBD2 matching 7 bases. Unmatched junction bases numbered 7, after V lost 6 bases and J lost 6 bases. There are 14 residues in the CDR3.

This clonotype was counted many times. This sequence joins TRBV20-1 and TRBJ1-2; 8 bases map to TRBD1. V was clipped by 7 bases and J by 8 bases; unmatched bases: 12. Germline values: CDR1 DFQATT, CDR2 SNEGSKA (reference sequence). The CDR3 runs to 13 residues. CDR3 sequence: CSGRVRGRQGYTF. As DNA, the CDR3 is TGCAGTGGCCGTGTCAGGGGGCGGCAGGGCTACACCTTC.

V usage is TRBV11-2 and J usage is TRBJ2-5, with TRBD2 as a possible D gene (6 bases). This CDR3 comprises 16 residues. Trimming took 2 bases from V and 2 from J, leaving 15 bases between them. The germline V gene has CDR1 SGHAT and CDR2 FQNNGV. The CDR3 protein is CASSLMEGPVQETQYF. CDR3 DNA sequence: TGTGCCAGCAGCTTAATGGAGGGCCCGGTTCAAGAGACCCAGTACTTC.

This clonotype was seen repeatedly, ten times or more. This sequence joins TRBV28 and TRBJ1-4; D is perhaps TRBD1 (5 bases). The CDR3 has 16 residues. Germline V CDR1 and CDR2: MDHEN, SYDVKM. Trimming left V 1 base short and J 10 bases short, with 19 bases between. In DNA form, the CDR3 reads TGTGCCAGCAGTTTATCCGGGTCCGACCTTAGGGGAAAACTGTTTTTT. Protein: CASSLSGSDLRGKLFF.

This clonotype was observed at least ten times. The chain employs TRBV6-1 and TRBJ2-5; D is uncertain. Deletions cut 2 bases from V and 2 bases from J, with 12 bases between. Per germline, CDR1 MNHNS and CDR2 SASEGT. The CDR3 consists of 15 residues. The CDR3, as DNA: TGTGCCAGCAGTGAATCGTTGGGAACGCAAGAGACCCAGTACTTC. Translation gives CASSESLGTQETQYF.

This clonotype was counted ten times or more. In DNA, the CDR3 is TGTGCCAGCACCCCGGCGGGCAAGAAAGAGACCCAGTACTTC. It codes for CASTPAGKKETQYF. The chain combines TRBV7-4 with TRBJ2-5, with D possibly TRBD2 on 5 matching bases. CDR1 is SGHVT, CDR2 SQSDAQ, per germline. The CDR3 is 14 residues long. The ends were cut back, 7 bases at V and 3 bases at J, with 15 bases in the middle.

Points on this clonotype: One base away lies a much larger clone, so this may be a sequencing read error. The chain uses TRBV28 and TRBJ2-7, with 16 nucleotides matching TRBD2. This CDR3 spans 14 amino acids. Germline V gene data show CDR1 as MDHEN and CDR2 as SYDVKM. V trimming: 6 bases; J trimming: 9 bases; junction bases outside the gene matches: 5. CDR3 protein: CASRTGTSGRGQYF. For the CDR3, the DNA is TGTGCCAGCAGAACCGGGACTAGCGGGAGGGGGCAGTACTTC.

This clonotype was picked up many times. This rearrangement joins TRBV11-2 to TRBJ2-7, with D uncertain. The V end lost 3 bases, the J end lost 5 bases, and 14 bases lay between the germline ends. This CDR3 contains 14 residues. Germline V gene lookup returns CDR1 SGHAT and CDR2 FQNNGV. CDR3 coding DNA: TGTGCCAGCAGCTTCGATATGGGGTCTCACGAGCAGTACTTC. Protein: CASSFDMGSHEQYF. The full variable domain, rest sourced from reference TRBV11-2 and TRBJ2-7, is EAGVAQSPRYKIIEKRQSVAFWCNPISGHATLYWYQQILGQGPKLLIQFQNNGVVDDSQLPKDRFSAERLKGVDSTLKIQPAKLEDSAVYLCASSFDMGSHEQYFGPGTRLTVT.

J is TRBJ1-4 and V is TRBV19; 8 bases line up with TRBD1. Germline loops: CDR1 LNHDA, CDR2 SQIVND (reference sequence). The CDR3 covers 14 residues. V was clipped by 5 bases and J by 7 bases; unmatched bases: 6. The CDR3 region is CASSHRDRLEKLFF. The CDR3 coding sequence is TGTGCCAGTAGTCACCGGGACAGGCTTGAAAAACTGTTTTTT. Full variable domain (rest looked up from reference TRBV19 and TRBJ1-4): DGGITQSPKYLFRKEGQNVTLSCEQNLNHDAMYWYRQDPGQGLRLIYYSQIVNDFQKGDIAEGYSVSREKKESFPLTVTSAQKNPTAFYLCASSHRDRLEKLFFGSGTQLSVL.

This clonotype was observed a handful of times. This chain links TRBV7-2 with TRBJ2-2, with 12 bases lining up with TRBD2. Looked up from germline, CDR1 is SGHTA and CDR2 is FQGNSA. The J segment lost 9 bases and the V segment lost 4 bases, leaving 6 bases of the junction unmatched. CDR3 length equals 15 residues. This CDR3 is CASSSRLAGVRELFF. Written as DNA, the CDR3 is TGTGCCAGCAGCTCCAGACTAGCGGGAGTCCGGGAGCTGTTTTTT.

The chain couples TRBV7-2 to TRBJ2-5, with unresolved D. CDR1 and CDR2 from the germline V gene are SGHTA and FQGNSA. The ends were cut back, 2 bases at V and 3 bases at J, with 13 bases in the middle. CDR3 length: 15 residues. CDR3: CASSLYAATKETQYF. CDR3 coding DNA: TGTGCCAGCAGCTTATATGCCGCAACAAAAGAGACCCAGTACTTC.

This clonotype appeared a few times. The chain carries TRBV29-1 and TRBJ2-7; 11 positions agree with TRBD2. Germline-derived CDR1 and CDR2 are SQVTM and ANQGSEA. The CDR3 sequence is 13 residues long. J lost 6 bases, V lost 7 bases, and 8 bases had no gene match. The CDR3 bases are TGCAGCGCAAAAACTAGCGGGAGCCCCGAGCAGTACTTC. As protein: CSAKTSGSPEQYF.